This T cell receptor (beta chain) was sequenced in a study of T cells in Graves' hyperthyroidism and ophthalmopathy. Study-wide points: The model made its ophthalmopathy prediction, and onset followed a median around 6.9 months later. Among clonotypes expanded in thyroid above 0.001, most were also found in blood.

This CDR3 spans 15 amino acids. The ends lost 6 bases at V and 5 bases at J; junction bases unmatched: 6. In germline, CDR1 is MNHEY, CDR2 SVGEGT. On this clonotype itself: The antigen remains unidentified.

It was RNA transcripts that yielded the amplified TCR beta CDR3 regions. The TCR CDR3 first-round RT-PCR relied on the HTBI primer set. TCRdb reanalysed the multiplex PCR reads using MiXCR and keeps one entry per CDR3 protein. Of about 640,000 distinct CDR3 sequences in the sample, less than 25% were seen once. Subjects with ophthalmopathy showed a Clinical Activity Score no lower than 3, a NOSPECS grade no lower than 4, and a duration shorter than 3 months. PBMCs came from roughly 10 ml fresh peripheral blood. The origin of this receptor is a man aged 25 to 40 with Graves' ophthalmopathy. The J gene is TRBJ2-1, the V gene TRBV6-2 or TRBV6-3; 11 bases are shared with TRBD2. The sequenced sample consisted of blood. In DNA, the CDR3 is TGTGCCAGCAGCCAGACTAGCGGGACGCACAATGAGCAGTTCTTC. Its translation is CASSQTSGTHNEQFF.